These 17 T cell receptor beta chains originate from one sample sequenced in a study of post-analysis software for immune sequencing data. Whole-study findings and limits: TRBV segments more frequent in patients than in controls numbered a few and included TRBV5-6, TRBV5-1 and TRBV20-1.

Unique molecular identifiers were carried by the TCR beta cDNA libraries. MiXCR, run by TCRdb on the PCR reads, gives a single entry per CDR3 protein. The data show around 770,000 distinct CDR3 sequences, 35% to 55% seen once. For these receptors, no antigen is known. Material for sequencing was blood. The receptors derive from a girl aged 5 to 17 with multiple sclerosis.

The V call is TRBV20-1, the J call TRBJ2-1, with 7 bases that match TRBD1. The CDR3 runs 14 residues. V was pared by 5 bases and J by 1 base, with 5 bases of the junction left unmatched. The germline V gene has CDR1 DFQATT and CDR2 SNEGSKA (reference sequence). The CDR3 protein is CSAHDRASYNEQFF. The CDR3 DNA reads TGCAGTGCTCACGACAGGGCGTCCTACAATGAGCAGTTCTTC.

This clonotype was counted between two and nine times. The rearrangement uses TRBV6-5 and TRBJ2-5; D possibly matches TRBD1 or TRBD2 (5 bases each). Germline CDR1 is MNHEY and CDR2 is SVGAGI. The CDR3 length is 13 residues. Trimming left V 6 bases short and J 4 bases short, with 12 bases between. As DNA, the CDR3 is TGTGCCAGCAGCCCGACTACAGGAGAGACCCAGTACTTC. The encoded protein is CASSPTTGETQYF.

This clonotype was picked up a small number of times. V usage is TRBV10-3 and J usage is TRBJ1-2; D is uncertain. Germline lookup yields CDR1 ENHRY and CDR2 SYGVKD. The CDR3 covers 15 residues. V was cut by 2 bases and J by 0 bases, with 10 bases left in between. The CDR3 DNA reads TGTGCCATCAGTGAGAGTCAGAGAGCTAACTATGGCTACACCTTC. Its translation: CAISESQRANYGYTF.

The chain combines TRBV5-3 with TRBJ2-7; possible D gene TRBD1, 6 bases. The tail of the sequence fits TRBJ2-5 better, so the J call may be wrong. TRBV5-3 is given ORF status, its function remaining uncertain. The CDR3 runs to 15 residues. The CDR3 nucleotides read TGTGCCAGAAGCTTGAATCTAGGGGGAGTCGAGACCCAGTACTTC. Translated, it gives CARSLNLGGVETQYF.

Only a few counts were recorded for this clonotype. The chain combines TRBV6-5 with TRBJ1-6, with TRBD1 as a possible D gene (5 bases). CDR1 and CDR2 from the germline V gene are MNHEY and SVGAGI. This CDR3 region has 15 residues. V was clipped by 0 bases and J by 12 bases, with 15 bases between them. CDR3 in amino acids: CASSYSRDRHRPLHF. CDR3 nucleotides: TGTGCCAGCAGTTACTCTCGGGACCGACACCGACCCCTCCACTTT.

The chain has TRBV4-2 and TRBJ2-7; D gene unclear. Trimming removed 1 base from V and 3 bases from J, with 10 bases in between. The germline V gene has CDR1 LGHNA and CDR2 YNFKEQ. This CDR3 contains 14 residues. The CDR3 spells CASSQAPTGYEQYF. The CDR3 DNA follows: TGTGCCAGCAGCCAAGCGCCGACCGGCTACGAGCAGTACTTC.

The rearrangement uses TRBV6-2 or TRBV6-3 and TRBJ2-1, with 11 bases fitting TRBD2. Germline CDR1 MNHEY, CDR2 SVGEGT. Trimming cost V 6 bases and J 12 bases; bases outside gene matches: 10. The CDR3 is 14 amino acids. The CDR3 nucleotides read TGTGCCAGCAGAGCGACCGGGACTAGCGGAACGCAGTTCTTC. It is translated as CASRATGTSGTQFF.

The V gene is TRBV7-2, the J gene TRBJ2-2, with 7 bases that match TRBD2. CDR1 is SGHTA, CDR2 FQGNSA, per germline. V gave up 5 bases and J gave up 6 bases; unmatched junction bases: 9. The CDR3 loop spans 15 amino acids. The CDR3, as DNA: TGTGCCAGCAGCCTCTCAGGCGGGAGAGCCGGGGAGCTGTTTTTT. Encoded protein: CASSLSGGRAGELFF.

This clonotype was detected only once. The chain joins TRBV20-1 to TRBJ2-4; the D gene is possibly TRBD2 (5 bases). TRBJ2-5 explains the end of the DNA better; the J call may be wrong. Per germline, CDR1 DFQATT and CDR2 SNEGSKA (reference sequence). The CDR3 is 15 amino acids. The CDR3 region has the DNA TGCAGTGCTAGTTTAAGCGGACCGACCCAAGAGACCCAGTACTTC. This sequence encodes CSASLSGPTQETQYF.

The sample holds a few counts of this clonotype. V and J are TRBV10-2 and TRBJ2-4; 9 bases map to TRBD2. The J call may be in error: the DNA end matches TRBJ2-7 better. Germline V gene sequence: CDR1 WSHSY, CDR2 SAAADI. The CDR3 consists of 14 residues. The CDR3 DNA is TGCGCCAGCATGGGCCTAGCGGGAACCTACGAGCAGTACTTC. This encodes CASMGLAGTYEQYF.

The V gene is TRBV15, the J gene TRBJ1-5, with D tentatively TRBD1 (5 bases). Germline V gene sequence: CDR1 LNHNV, CDR2 YYDKDF (reference sequence). The CDR3 contains 13 residues. V lost 3 bases, J lost 6 bases, and 9 bases lay in between. The CDR3 loop reads CATSSAGLQPQHF. Here the CDR3 DNA reads TGTGCCACCAGCAGTGCGGGGCTTCAGCCCCAGCATTTT.

This clonotype has more than one count but fewer than ten. This chain joins TRBV4-2 and TRBJ2-3, with D possibly matching TRBD2 (6 bases). Looked up from germline, CDR1 is LGHNA and CDR2 is YNFKEQ. Trimming removed 5 bases from V and 3 bases from J, with 12 bases in between. This CDR3 comprises 14 residues. Here the CDR3 DNA reads TGTGCCAGCAGCGGCGGAGCGGGTACAGATACGCAGTATTTT. Its protein is CASSGGAGTDTQYF.

In its sample, this clonotype was seen a few times. The chain links TRBV29-1 to TRBJ1-1, with D uncertain. CDR1 SQVTM and CDR2 ANQGSEA come from the germline V gene. V shed 2 bases and J shed 2 bases, with 6 bases lying between them. The CDR3 runs to 12 residues. The CDR3 sequence is CSVEQVNTEAFF. The CDR3 DNA is TGCAGCGTTGAACAAGTCAACACTGAAGCTTTCTTT. The whole variable domain, remainder taken from reference TRBV29-1 and TRBJ1-1, is SAVISQKPSRDICQRGTSLTIQCQVDSQVTMMFWYRQQPGQSLTLIATANQGSEATYESGFVIDKFPISRPNLTFSTLTVSNMSPEDSSIYLCSVEQVNTEAFFGQGTRLTVV.

The rearrangement links TRBV27 to TRBJ2-5; D not resolved. The CDR3 is 14 amino acids. V lost 5 bases and J lost 5, with 15 bases in between. Germline V gene data show CDR1 as MNHEY and CDR2 as SMNVEV (reference sequence). Here the CDR3 reads CASSNTFGGETQYF. The CDR3 DNA is TGTGCCAGCAGTAATACCTTTGGTGGGGAGACCCAGTACTTC.

This chain connects TRBV20-1 to TRBJ1-5; 8 bases match TRBD1. CDR1 and CDR2 from the germline V gene are DFQATT and SNEGSKA (reference sequence). There are 14 residues in the CDR3. V lost 1 base and J lost 6; bases outside the gene matches: 5. The chain's CDR3 is CSARAPDRGQPQHF. The CDR3 nucleotides read TGCAGTGCTAGAGCCCCAGACAGGGGTCAGCCCCAGCATTTT.

The genes are TRBV6-2 or TRBV6-3 and TRBJ2-7; TRBD2 aligns across 9 bases. Per germline, CDR1 MNHEY and CDR2 SVGEGT. Losses at the gene ends were 6 bases for V and 5 bases for J; bases not matched to a gene: 11. This CDR3 region has 15 residues. In DNA, the CDR3 is TGTGCCAGCAGCGATCCGGGACTAGCCGGCCACGAGCAGTACTTC. Translation gives CASSDPGLAGHEQYF.

The chain is built from TRBV29-1 and TRBJ2-1, with 11 bases aligning to TRBD2. Trimming at V came to 4 bases and at J to 6 bases, leaving 5 bases not matched to a gene. The CDR3 runs 14 residues. CDR1 SQVTM and CDR2 ANQGSEA come from the germline V gene. In DNA, the CDR3 is TGCAGCGTTGTAGCGGGAGGGCCGGGCAATGAGCAGTTCTTC. Translating gives CSVVAGGPGNEQFF.